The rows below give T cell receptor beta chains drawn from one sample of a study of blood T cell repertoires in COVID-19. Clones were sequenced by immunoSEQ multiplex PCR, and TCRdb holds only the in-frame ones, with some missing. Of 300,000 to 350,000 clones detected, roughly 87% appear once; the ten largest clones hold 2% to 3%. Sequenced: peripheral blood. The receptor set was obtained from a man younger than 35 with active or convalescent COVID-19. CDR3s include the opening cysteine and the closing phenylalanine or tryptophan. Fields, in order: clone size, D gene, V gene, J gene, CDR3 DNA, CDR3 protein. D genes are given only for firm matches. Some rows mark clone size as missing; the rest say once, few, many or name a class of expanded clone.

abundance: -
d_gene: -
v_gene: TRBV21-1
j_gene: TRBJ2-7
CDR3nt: TGTGCCAGCGTTCTTTCACGTTCGAGCGCTGCCTTCCCCTACGAGCAGTACTTC
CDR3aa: CASVLSRSSAAFPYEQYF

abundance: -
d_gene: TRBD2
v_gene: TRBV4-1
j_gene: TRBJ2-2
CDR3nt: TGCGCCAGCAGCCAATTCCCCGGGACTAGCGGGAGGGTCGGGGAGCTGTTTTTT
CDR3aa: CASSQFPGTSGRVGELFF

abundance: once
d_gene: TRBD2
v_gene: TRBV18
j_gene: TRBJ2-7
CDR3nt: TGTGCCAGCTCTCGAACACTAGCGGGAGGGTACGAGCAGTACTTC
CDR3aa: CASSRTLAGGYEQYF

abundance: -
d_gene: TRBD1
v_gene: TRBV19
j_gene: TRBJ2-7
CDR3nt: TGTGCCAGTAGCCTGACAGGGGGTTCCTACGAGCAGTACTTC
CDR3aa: CASSLTGGSYEQYF

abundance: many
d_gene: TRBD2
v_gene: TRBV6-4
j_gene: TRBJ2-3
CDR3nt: TGTGCCAGCAGTGACTCGACTAGCGTCACAGATACGCAGTATTTT
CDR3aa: CASSDSTSVTDTQYF

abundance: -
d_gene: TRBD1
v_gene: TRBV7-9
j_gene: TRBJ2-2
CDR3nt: TGTGCCAGCAATCGACAGGGGGCGAACACCGGGGAGCTGTTTTTT
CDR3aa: CASNRQGANTGELFF

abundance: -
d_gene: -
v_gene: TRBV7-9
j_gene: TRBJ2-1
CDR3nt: TGTGCCAGCAGCTTGGAAAGCGGTAATGAGCAGTTCTTC
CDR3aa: CASSLESGNEQFF

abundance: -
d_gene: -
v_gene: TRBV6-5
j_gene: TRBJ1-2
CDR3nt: TGTGCCAGCAACACAAGGGGTGGCTATGGCTACACCTTC
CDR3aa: CASNTRGGYGYTF

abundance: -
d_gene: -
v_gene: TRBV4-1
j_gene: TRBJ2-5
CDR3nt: TGCGCCAGCAGCCCTGGGGCAGCCGAAGAGACCCAGTACTTC
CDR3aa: CASSPGAAEETQYF

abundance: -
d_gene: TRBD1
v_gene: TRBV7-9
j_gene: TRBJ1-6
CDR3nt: TGTGCCAGCAGCTTAGCGGGCGGGACAGGGACTTCACCCCTCCACTTT
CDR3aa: CASSLAGGTGTSPLHF

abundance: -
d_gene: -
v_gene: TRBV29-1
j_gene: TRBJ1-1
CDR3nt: TGCAGCGTCGGTAGAAACCCCGCCACTGAAGCTTTCTTT
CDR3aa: CSVGRNPATEAFF

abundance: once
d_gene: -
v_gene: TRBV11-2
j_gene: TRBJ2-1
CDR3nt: TGTGCCAGCAGCTTACCCCGGACCGGGGGAGAGCAGTTCTTC
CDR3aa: CASSLPRTGGEQFF

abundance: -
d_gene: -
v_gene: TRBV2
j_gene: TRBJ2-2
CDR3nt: TGTGCCAGCATGGTGGGAGATTACACCGGGGAGCTGTTTTTT
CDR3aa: CASMVGDYTGELFF

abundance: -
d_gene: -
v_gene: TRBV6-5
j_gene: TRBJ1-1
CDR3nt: TGTGCCAGCAGCCCAACGGGACTTTACACTGAAGCTTTCTTT
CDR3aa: CASSPTGLYTEAFF

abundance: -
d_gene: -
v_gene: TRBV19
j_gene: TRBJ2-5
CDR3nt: TGTGCCAGTAGTATAGGGCGAGGGGGAGAGACCCAGTACTTC
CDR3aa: CASSIGRGGETQYF

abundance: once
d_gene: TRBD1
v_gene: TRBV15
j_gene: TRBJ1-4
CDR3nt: TGTGCCACCAGCAGACAGCTGACAGGGGGCGCAAAACTGTTTTTT
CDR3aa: CATSRQLTGGAKLFF

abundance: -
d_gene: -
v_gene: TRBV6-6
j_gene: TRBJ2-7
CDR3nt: TGTGCCAGCACCCGAACAGGATTATACGAGCAGTACTTC
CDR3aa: CASTRTGLYEQYF

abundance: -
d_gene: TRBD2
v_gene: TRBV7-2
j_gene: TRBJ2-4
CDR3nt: TGTGCCAGCAGCTTAGTTGGCGGGGGGGGAAACATTCAGTACTTC
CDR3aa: CASSLVGGGGNIQYF

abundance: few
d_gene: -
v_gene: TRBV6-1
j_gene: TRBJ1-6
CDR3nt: TGTGCCAGCAGTGAAATAACGGGGAGCCATAATTCACCCCTCCACTTT
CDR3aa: CASSEITGSHNSPLHF

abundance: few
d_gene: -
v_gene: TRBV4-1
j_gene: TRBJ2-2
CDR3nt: TGCGCCAGTAATGTCGGGGAATATGGCGGGGAGCTGTTTTTT
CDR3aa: CASNVGEYGGELFF

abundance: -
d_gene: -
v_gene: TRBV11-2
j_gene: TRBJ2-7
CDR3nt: TGTGCCAGCAGCTTTGATATAGGAGATACGGGCGAGCAGTACTTC
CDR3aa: CASSFDIGDTGEQYF

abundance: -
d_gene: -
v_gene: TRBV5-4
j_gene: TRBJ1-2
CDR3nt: TGTGCCAGTAGCCCTGGACTCCCGCGGGTCTATGGCTACACCTTC
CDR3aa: CASSPGLPRVYGYTF

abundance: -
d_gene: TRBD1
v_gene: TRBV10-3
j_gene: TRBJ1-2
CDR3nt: TGTGCCATCAGAGGACAGGTCTACTATGGCTACACCTTC
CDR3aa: CAIRGQVYYGYTF

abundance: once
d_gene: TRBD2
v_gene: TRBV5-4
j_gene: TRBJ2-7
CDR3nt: TGTGCCAGCAGCTTGGGGACGGGAGGTTACGAGCAGTACTTC
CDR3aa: CASSLGTGGYEQYF

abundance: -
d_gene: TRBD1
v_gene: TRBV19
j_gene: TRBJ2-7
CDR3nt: TGTGCCATAAGACAGGGGGCATTATACGAGCAGTACTTC
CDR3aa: CAIRQGALYEQYF

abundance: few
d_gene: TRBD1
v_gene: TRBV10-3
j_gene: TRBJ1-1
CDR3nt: TGTGCCATCAGTGAGTCAGGGACAGGGTTCAGTATTTTCTTT
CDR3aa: CAISESGTGFSIFF

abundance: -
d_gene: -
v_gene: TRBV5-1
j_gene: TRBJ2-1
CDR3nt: TGCGCCAGCAGCCCCCTAGGGGGACGGATGAACAATGAGCAGTTCTTC
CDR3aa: CASSPLGGRMNNEQFF

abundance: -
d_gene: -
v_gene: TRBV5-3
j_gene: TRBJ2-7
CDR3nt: TGTGCCAGAAGCTTGAGGCGGACCTACGAGCAGTACTTC
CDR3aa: CARSLRRTYEQYF

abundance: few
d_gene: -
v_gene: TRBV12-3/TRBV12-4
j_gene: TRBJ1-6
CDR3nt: TGTGCCAGCAGTTACGGCGGTTCACCCCTCCACTTT
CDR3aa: CASSYGGSPLHF